The 21 T cell receptor beta chains given below trace back to one sample, sequenced in a study of regulatory T cells in long-lasting Graves disease. Time point specified: newly diagnosed GD, antithyroid drugs for less than 3 months. From PBMCs, RNA was extracted and then used to make the TCR library. Library construction for TCR beta used iRepertoire HTBI primers and Arm-PCR of CDR3 regions. Via MiXCR, TCRdb re-called the multiplex PCR reads, giving one row per CDR3 protein. The sample lists 500,000 or so distinct CDR3 sequences, about 16% seen once, with roughly 25% in the top ten. The same data also went into a second study, on T cells in Graves' hyperthyroidism and ophthalmopathy.

Sequences were derived from peripheral blood mononuclear cells (PBMCs), sampled at new diagnosis, from a patient treated with antithyroid drugs. These receptors were taken from a middle-aged woman with Graves disease.

The rearrangement uses TRBV29-1 and TRBJ2-1, with 10 bases fitting TRBD2. After removal of 1 base from V and 8 bases from J, the junction contained 11 bases not matched to a gene. The CDR3 has 16 residues. Germline V lookup: CDR1 SQVTM, CDR2 ANQGSEA. The CDR3 coding sequence is TGCAGCGTTGAAGTTATGGCTAGCGGGGGATACGATGAGCAGTTCTTC. This gives the protein CSVEVMASGGYDEQFF.

This clonotype was counted many times. The V call is TRBV20-1, the J call TRBJ2-5; TRBD1 matches at 7 bases. V shed 5 bases, J shed 1 base, and the junction held 4 bases outside the gene matches. The CDR3 is 13 residues long. Germline-derived CDR1 and CDR2 are DFQATT and SNEGSKA (reference sequence). CDR3 sequence (DNA): TGCAGTGCTCGGGACAGCCTCCAAGAGACCCAGTACTTC. Protein: CSARDSLQETQYF.

This clonotype was picked up many times. This sequence joins TRBV6-1 and TRBJ1-4; tentative D call: TRBD1 (5 bases). Germline V lookup: CDR1 MNHNS, CDR2 SASEGT. V shed 7 bases and J shed 5 bases, with 14 bases lying between them. The CDR3 runs 14 residues. CDR3 nucleotides: TGTGCCAGCAACTCTGCAGGGTGGAATGAAAAACTGTTTTTT. Translated, it gives CASNSAGWNEKLFF.

This clonotype was counted many times. A junction boundary mismatches the germline segment, possibly from a read error. The V call is TRBV5-1, the J call TRBJ2-1; no reliable D call. Germline V CDR1 and CDR2: SGHRS, YFSETQ. The CDR3 is 14 amino acids. As DNA, the CDR3 is TGTGCCAGCAGCTCCCCGGGCTCCTACAATGAGCAGTTCTTC. The encoded protein is CASSSPGSYNEQFF.

This clonotype was recorded a few times. With a much larger clone just one base away, this may be a read error. The chain links TRBV20-1 to TRBJ2-1; D is uncertain. Germline V gives CDR1 DFQATT, CDR2 SNEGSKA (reference sequence). The germline V and J ends were trimmed by 0 bases and 10 bases, with 10 bases remaining between them. CDR3 size: 12 residues. The CDR3 region is CSARDWVREQFF. CDR3 sequence (DNA): TGCAGTGCTAGAGATTGGGTGAGGGAGCAGTTCTTC.

This clonotype has at least ten counts. The chain recombines TRBV10-2 with TRBJ2-1, with 12 nucleotides matching TRBD2. This CDR3 is built from 15 residues. With 9 bases clipped from V and 2 bases from J, the junction kept 5 bases outside the gene matches. Germline V gene data show CDR1 as WSHSY and CDR2 as SAAADI. CDR3 protein: CASRTSGATYNEQFF. The CDR3 nucleotides are TGCGCCAGTAGGACTAGCGGGGCTACCTACAATGAGCAGTTCTTC.

J is TRBJ2-2 and V is TRBV29-1; maybe TRBD2 (5 bases). Trimming removed 4 bases from V and 7 bases from J, with 19 bases in between. The CDR3 has 15 residues. Looked up from germline, CDR1 is SQVTM and CDR2 is ANQGSEA. CDR3 DNA sequence: TGCAGCGTTGGGACTCACCCCCAAACAAACGGGGAGCTGTTTTTT. As protein: CSVGTHPQTNGELFF.

The chain is built from TRBV7-2 and TRBJ2-5, with 11 nucleotides matching TRBD2. The CDR3 is 16 amino acids. Germline V CDR1 and CDR2: SGHTA, FQGNSA. V shed 3 bases and J 5 bases; nucleotides not matched to a gene: 8. Here the CDR3 DNA reads TGTGCCAGCAGCTTTCTAGCGGGGGGCCGGGGGGAGACCCAGTACTTC. Its protein is CASSFLAGGRGETQYF.

This clonotype was detected many times. The chain recombines TRBV2 with TRBJ2-1; D is unclear. The V end lost 7 bases, the J end lost 9 bases, and 16 bases lay between the germline ends. This CDR3 region has 13 residues. From germline, CDR1 is SNHLY and CDR2 FYNNEI. CDR3 protein: CASTFLVTVEQFF. CDR3 in DNA: TGTGCCAGCACGTTTCTAGTAACGGTTGAGCAGTTCTTC.

This clonotype has more than one count but fewer than ten. V gene TRBV2 combines with J gene TRBJ2-6; a weak D match, TRBD2 (6 bases). The CDR3 is 19 amino acids. Germline CDR1 reads SNHLY; CDR2 reads FYNNEI. V lost 6 bases and J 4 bases, leaving 25 bases between the germline ends. The CDR3 loop reads CASSALHGGVTPGANVLTF. In DNA form, the CDR3 reads TGTGCCAGCAGCGCTTTACACGGGGGTGTTACGCCAGGGGCCAACGTCCTGACTTTC. Combining the CDR3 with reference TRBV2 and TRBJ2-6 gives the whole variable domain EPEVTQTPSHQVTQMGQEVILRCVPISNHLYFYWYRQILGQKVEFLVSFYNNEISEKSEIFDDQFSVERPDGSNFTLKIRSTKLEDSAMYFCASSALHGGVTPGANVLTFGAGSRLTVL.

This chain connects TRBV19 to TRBJ2-1; D is perhaps TRBD1 (6 bases). The CDR3 is 14 residues long. Germline loops: CDR1 LNHDA, CDR2 SQIVND (reference sequence). V gave up 7 bases and J gave up 5 bases, with 15 bases separating them. The CDR3 DNA reads TGTGCCAGTACCTACCAAGGGGGACACAATGAGCAGTTCTTC. This encodes CASTYQGGHNEQFF.

The V and J genes are TRBV2 and TRBJ2-5, with 9 bases matching TRBD2. V lost 6 bases, J lost 5 bases, and 10 bases stayed unmatched. CDR3 size: 15 residues. From germline, CDR1 is SNHLY and CDR2 FYNNEI. The DNA for the CDR3 is TGTGCCAGCAGCGGAGGGGCGGGGGGGGCGGAGACCCAGTACTTC. Its protein is CASSGGAGGAETQYF.

This chain links TRBV5-5 with TRBJ2-1; 12 bases are a match to TRBD1. This CDR3 is 16 amino acids long. Germline V gives CDR1 SGHKS, CDR2 YYEKEE (reference sequence). Unmatched junction bases numbered 13, after V lost 7 bases and J lost 8 bases. Here the CDR3 reads CASYRPGQGASDEQFF. The CDR3 nucleotides read TGTGCCAGCTATCGACCGGGACAGGGGGCTTCGGATGAGCAGTTCTTC.

This clonotype was counted many times. The V call is TRBV11-3, the J call TRBJ1-6; D ambiguous. The CDR3 spans 14 residues. The germline V and J ends were trimmed by 0 bases and 6 bases, with 6 bases remaining between them. Germline V gene data show CDR1 as SGHNT and CDR2 as YENEEA. Here the CDR3 DNA reads TGTGCCAGCAGCTTAGAACCTGGTAATTCACCCCTCCACTTT. Translation: CASSLEPGNSPLHF. The full variable domain, its missing parts supplied by reference TRBV11-3 and TRBJ1-6, is EAGVVQSPRYKIIEKKQPVAFWCNPISGHNTLYWYLQNLGQGPELLIRYENEEAVDDSQLPKDRFSAERLKGVDSTLKIQPAELGDSAVYLCASSLEPGNSPLHFGNGTRLTVT.

This clonotype has at least ten counts. CDR3 loop: CSARRGGAWNEQFF. CDR3 DNA sequence: TGCAGTGCTAGACGAGGGGGGGCGTGGAATGAGCAGTTCTTC. The V call is TRBV20-1, the J call TRBJ2-1, with TRBD2 as a possible D gene (7 bases). This CDR3 has 14 amino acids. Trimming stripped 2 bases from V and 7 bases from J, with 15 bases between. CDR1 DFQATT and CDR2 SNEGSKA come from the germline V gene (reference sequence).

This clonotype was seen repeatedly, ten times or more. V is TRBV20-1 and J is TRBJ1-1; D not certain. Trimming pared 6 bases from V and 1 base from J, leaving 12 bases between. Looked up from germline, CDR1 is DFQATT and CDR2 is SNEGSKA (reference sequence). The CDR3 has 13 residues. The DNA for the CDR3 is TGCAGTGCCAAGTCGTTGACGAACACTGAAGCTTTCTTT. Translation gives CSAKSLTNTEAFF.

This clonotype was detected many times. CDR3 bases: TGTGCCAGCAGTGGGAGCGGGGGTCTAACCGGGGGGCAGTTCTTC. Encoded protein: CASSGSGGLTGGQFF. The V and J genes are TRBV6-2 or TRBV6-3 and TRBJ2-1; 8 bases map to TRBD2. The V segment lost 5 bases and the J segment 12 bases; nucleotides outside the gene matches: 15. Germline lookup yields CDR1 MNHEY and CDR2 SVGEGT. The CDR3 extends over 15 amino acids.

The genes are TRBV5-1 and TRBJ1-4; tentative D call: TRBD1 (6 bases). Trimming left V 3 bases short and J 4 bases short, with 10 bases between. The CDR3 covers 14 residues. Per the germline V gene, CDR1 is SGHRS and CDR2 is YFSETQ. The CDR3 reads CASSYGQSNEKLFF. In nucleotides, the CDR3 is TGCGCCAGCAGCTATGGACAGAGTAATGAAAAACTGTTTTTT.

This clonotype was picked up a small number of times. The chain recombines TRBV3-1 with TRBJ2-1, with 9 bases that match TRBD2. The germline gives CDR1 LGHDT, CDR2 YNNKEL (reference sequence). With V trimmed by 4 bases and J by 7 bases, 5 bases remained unmatched. This CDR3 comprises 14 residues. CDR3: CASSLAGVLNEQFF. CDR3 DNA: TGTGCCAGCAGCCTAGCGGGGGTCCTTAATGAGCAGTTCTTC.

This clonotype was counted a few times. One base away lies a much larger clone, so this may be a sequencing read error. The chain couples TRBV6-5 to TRBJ1-1; D gene uncertain. The CDR3 runs 16 residues. From germline, CDR1 is MNHEY and CDR2 SVGAGI. The germline V and J ends were trimmed by 0 bases and 4 bases, with 15 bases remaining between them. CDR3 bases: TGTGCCAGCAGTTACTCGATTTTGTCAGGTCGCACTGAAGCTTTCTTT. It specifies CASSYSILSGRTEAFF.

This clonotype has a count of ten or more. The chain combines TRBV5-6 with TRBJ2-5, with 11 bases matching TRBD2. Germline V gives CDR1 SGHDT, CDR2 YYEEEE. This CDR3 is 16 amino acids long. The junction had 6 bases not matched to a gene; V was cut back by 0 bases and J by 5 bases. The DNA of the CDR3 is TGTGCCAGCAGCTTGGAGGGGACTAGCGGTCTTGAGACCCAGTACTTC. As protein: CASSLEGTSGLETQYF. The complete variable domain, with remaining parts taken from reference TRBV5-6 and TRBJ2-5, reads DAGVTQSPTHLIKTRGQQVTLRCSPKSGHDTVSWYQQALGQGPQFIFQYYEEEERQRGNFPDRFSGHQFPNYSSELNVNALLLGDSALYLCASSLEGTSGLETQYFGPGTRLLVL.